These T cell receptor beta chains were read from a single sample in a study of cytomegalovirus exposure and HLA in healthy donors. This table comes from immunoSEQ multiplex PCR, and its TCRdb copy is limited to in-frame clones, with some not included. The sample lists over 100,000 clones, roughly 70% occurring once. The sequencing sample was made of PBMCs. These receptors originate from a man aged 45-65 years in good health and CMV-seropositive. Each CDR3 is given with its conserved first and last residue. The D gene is left open where the match is weak. The size of a clone is reported for some rows only, either as once, few or many, or as a class for expanded clones.

>TRBJ2-7|-|TRBV28|TRBD1
TGTGCCAGCAGACCGGGACAGGACTTCTACGAGCAGTACTTC
CASRPGQDFYEQYF
>TRBJ2-2|-|TRBV19|TRBD2
TGTGCCAGTAGTTCAAGCGGGAGGAACACCGGGGAGCTGTTTTTT
CASSSSGRNTGELFF
>TRBJ2-1|-|TRBV5-4|TRBD2
TGTGCCAGCAGCTCTAGCGGGGGGGGAGGTGAGCAGTTCTTC
CASSSSGGGGEQFF
>TRBJ2-7|-|TRBV10-3|-
TGTGCCATCAGTGAGTCGAGTCTCCCCTCGAGATCCTACGCGCAGTACTTC
CAISESSLPSRSYAQYF
>TRBJ2-7|-|TRBV6-1|-
TGTGCCAGCAGTGAAGGCCTGAGCTCCTACGAGCAGTACTTC
CASSEGLSSYEQYF
>TRBJ1-3|-|TRBV2|-
TGTGCCAGCAGTGAAGAGCGCTCTGCAAACACCATATATTTT
CASSEERSANTIYF
>TRBJ2-5|few|TRBV5-4|-
TGTGCCAGCAGCTTGGACGGGTCCAACCAAGAGACCCAGTACTTC
CASSLDGSNQETQYF
>TRBJ1-2|-|TRBV29-1|-
TGCAGCGTTGATAGGGAGAGGTATGGCTACACCTTC
CSVDRERYGYTF
>TRBJ1-2|few|TRBV29-1|TRBD1
TGCAGCGCAGCGGACAGGGGATATGGCTACACCTTC
CSAADRGYGYTF
>TRBJ1-1|-|TRBV6-6|-
TGTGCCAGCAGTTACGGGGGGTTGAACACTGAAGCTTTCTTT
CASSYGGLNTEAFF
>TRBJ2-3|few|TRBV5-5|TRBD1
TGTGCCAGCAGCTTGGAGGGACAGGGGGCTGTTAGGACAGATACGCAGTATTTT
CASSLEGQGAVRTDTQYF
>TRBJ2-1|-|TRBV7-2|TRBD2
TGTGCCAGCAGCTTAGGGGGACTAGCGGGAGGGCCTAACAATGAGCAGTTCTTC
CASSLGGLAGGPNNEQFF
>TRBJ2-7|-|TRBV7-8|TRBD2
TGTGCCAGCAGCCCCAGTAGCGGGGGGGCTGAGCAGTACTTC
CASSPSSGGAEQYF
>TRBJ1-1|-|TRBV25-1|TRBD1
TGTGCCAGCATTGACAGGGGGCGGTGGGACACTGAAGCTTTCTTT
CASIDRGRWDTEAFF
>TRBJ1-2|-|TRBV5-1|-
TGCGCCAGCAGCTTCGGGACATCGGAGGGCTACACCTTC
CASSFGTSEGYTF
>TRBJ1-1|-|TRBV6-1|-
TGTGCCATCAGTGTGGGGGGACCGAACACTGAAGCTTTCTTT
CAISVGGPNTEAFF
>TRBJ2-3|-|TRBV4-2|-
TGTGCCAGCAGCCCCGAAACCCCCCTCATAGCAGGACAAAGGGCAGATACGCAGTATTTT
CASSPETPLIAGQRADTQYF
>TRBJ1-1|-|TRBV7-3|TRBD1
TGTGCCAGCAGCTTAACGGAGGGGGCCGGCGGTGAAGCTTTCTTT
CASSLTEGAGGEAFF
>TRBJ1-1|-|TRBV18|-
TGTGCCAGCTCACTATCACTTAACGGTTTGTTGGAAGCTTTCTTT
CASSLSLNGLLEAFF
>TRBJ2-3|-|TRBV18|TRBD2
TGTGCCAGCTCACGTCCGGGACTAGCGGGACCGGATACGCAGTATTTT
CASSRPGLAGPDTQYF
>TRBJ2-5|-|TRBV5-4|TRBD2
TGTACCAGCAGCAATTTAGCGGGAGGGGGTAGAGAGACCCAGTACTTC
CTSSNLAGGGRETQYF
>TRBJ2-2|-|TRBV7-9|TRBD2
TGTTCCAGCAGCAGGACTAGCGGGCTCCGGCCCACCGGGGAGCTGTTTTTT
CSSSRTSGLRPTGELFF
>TRBJ1-5|-|TRBV5-8|-
TGTGCCAGCAGCTTGGGTCGGGGGAGTAATCAGCCCCAGCATTTT
CASSLGRGSNQPQHF
>TRBJ2-1|-|TRBV29-1|TRBD2
TGCAGCGGGGTTAGCGGGAGTGGAGGTGAGCAGTTCTTC
CSGVSGSGGEQFF
>TRBJ2-3|-|TRBV9|-
TGTGCCAGCAGCGTACTCCCGGAGGGGACGCAGTATTTT
CASSVLPEGTQYF
>TRBJ1-5|-|TRBV18|-
TGTGCCAGCTCACTTAGACAGGCGAGGGGAAGCAATCAGCCCCAGCATTTT
CASSLRQARGSNQPQHF